The 19 T cell receptor beta chains given below trace back to one sample, sequenced in a study of CD8 T cells in ankylosing spondylitis. No cognate antigen is known for these TCRs. One entry per CDR3 protein, called by TCRdb with MiXCR from the 5' RACE reads. Among 700,000 to 1,000,000 distinct CDR3 sequences listed, around 11% were seen once. General observations from the study: One TCR beta motif, made up of roughly eight highly homologous variants, appeared characteristic of ankylosing spondylitis blood.

Sequencing input: blood, either unsorted or a sorted T cell fraction (not recorded which). The receptors originated from a male donor with ankylosing spondylitis.

The chain couples TRBV7-9 to TRBJ2-2, with D perhaps TRBD1 (6 bases). Trimming cost V 8 bases and J 3 bases, with 16 bases left between them. This CDR3 is built from 15 residues. Germline V gives CDR1 SEHNR, CDR2 FQNEAQ (reference sequence). CDR3 sequence (DNA): TGTGCCAGCGGATCCCGGGACACCTACACCGGGGAGCTGTTTTTT. It encodes CASGSRDTYTGELFF. Looking up the rest from reference TRBV7-9 and TRBJ2-2 gives the full variable domain: DTGVSQNPRHKITKRGQNVTFRCDPISEHNRLYWYRQTLGQGPEFLTYFQNEAQLEKSRLLSDRFSAERPKGSFSTLEIQRTEQGDSAMYLCASGSRDTYTGELFFGEGSRLTVL.

Notes on this clonotype: One base away lies a much larger clone, so this may be a sequencing read error. The rearrangement links TRBV29-1 to TRBJ2-4, with 8 nucleotides matching TRBD1. This CDR3 spans 15 amino acids. Per germline, CDR1 SQVTM and CDR2 ANQGSEA. J gave up 1 base and V 6 bases, and 8 bases lay outside the gene matches. Written as DNA, the CDR3 is TGCAGCGTGAATTTCCAGGGGGCGGCCAAAAACATTCAGTACTTC. This gives the protein CSVNFQGAAKNIQYF.

The J gene is TRBJ2-1, the V gene TRBV5-6, with a weak D call TRBD2 (6 bases). The CDR3 spans 15 residues. The V end was cut by 1 base, the J end by 8 bases, with 16 bases between. Germline V gene sequence: CDR1 SGHDT, CDR2 YYEEEE. In nucleotides, the CDR3 is TGTGCCAGCAGCTTGATAAGCCGGGACTTTCATGAGCAGTTCTTC. Protein: CASSLISRDFHEQFF.

This clonotype was recorded at least ten times. The rearrangement links TRBV5-1 to TRBJ1-5; D possibly corresponds to TRBD1 (5 bases). Germline V CDR1 and CDR2: SGHRS, YFSETQ. V was cut by 0 bases and J by 5 bases, with 6 bases left in between. CDR3 length: 13 residues. In nucleotides, the CDR3 is TGCGCCAGCAGCTTGGAACAGGATCAGCCCCAGCATTTT. This codes for CASSLEQDQPQHF.

The chain carries TRBV3-1 and TRBJ2-2; the D call may be TRBD1 or TRBD2 (5 bases each). The CDR3 has 14 amino acids. CDR1 LGHDT and CDR2 YNNKEL come from the germline V gene (reference sequence). Trimming cost V 3 bases and J 2 bases, with 7 bases left between them. The CDR3 loop reads CASSHWDNTGELFF. CDR3 in DNA: TGTGCCAGCAGCCATTGGGACAACACCGGGGAGCTGTTTTTT.

J is TRBJ2-7 and V is TRBV7-2; 8 bases match TRBD1. With V trimmed by 5 bases and J by 2 bases, 8 bases remained unmatched. Germline lookup yields CDR1 SGHTA and CDR2 FQGNSA. CDR3 length: 15 amino acids. In nucleotides, the CDR3 is TGTGCCAGCAGCGCGTATAGGACAGGGCCCTACGAGCAGTACTTC. Translated: CASSAYRTGPYEQYF.

The table lists this clonotype with a few counts. This rearrangement joins TRBV7-2 to TRBJ2-3, with D possibly called TRBD1 or TRBD2 (5 bases each). CDR1 is SGHTA, CDR2 FQGNSA, per germline. The CDR3 is made up of 14 amino acids. Trimming cost V 4 bases and J 9 bases, with 17 bases left between them. This chain's CDR3 is CASSSRDRADTQYF. The CDR3 DNA follows: TGTGCCAGCAGCTCCCGGGACCGAGCTGACACGCAGTATTTT.

This chain connects TRBV20-1 to TRBJ2-6; either TRBD1 or TRBD2 may fit D (5 bases each). This CDR3 has 18 residues. Germline values: CDR1 DFQATT, CDR2 SNEGSKA (reference sequence). V lost 6 bases, J lost 0 bases, and 21 bases lay in between. The CDR3 loop reads CSAPGQHLGYSGANVLTF. The CDR3 region has the DNA TGCAGTGCCCCGGGGCAGCACCTAGGATACTCTGGGGCCAACGTCCTGACTTTC.

At least ten counts were recorded for this clonotype. J is TRBJ1-5 and V is TRBV6-2 or TRBV6-3, with a possible D match to TRBD1 (6 bases). Between the trimmed V and J ends, which lost 3 bases and 7 bases, there was a span of 13 bases. Germline lookup yields CDR1 MNHEY and CDR2 SVGEGT. CDR3 length equals 14 residues. CDR3 nucleotide sequence: TGTGCCAGCAGTTATAAGTTTACAGGGCAGCCCCAGCATTTT. It yields the protein CASSYKFTGQPQHF.

The chain recombines TRBV9 with TRBJ1-2; D is uncertain. V was trimmed by 0 bases and J by 0 bases, leaving 9 bases between them. The CDR3 loop spans 15 amino acids. Germline-derived CDR1 and CDR2 are SGDLS and YYNGEE. Here the CDR3 DNA reads TGTGCCAGCAGCGTAGCACTGGACCCTAACTATGGCTACACCTTC. It specifies CASSVALDPNYGYTF.

The rearrangement links TRBV27 to TRBJ2-5, with D perhaps TRBD1 (6 bases). Per germline, CDR1 MNHEY and CDR2 SMNVEV (reference sequence). V lost 8 bases and J lost 5, with 18 bases in between. This CDR3 contains 14 residues. The CDR3 DNA is TGTGCCAGCTCGAGGCAGGGGATAGTGGAGACCCAGTACTTC. Encoded protein: CASSRQGIVETQYF.

This rearrangement joins TRBV20-1 to TRBJ2-1; 7 bases fit TRBD2. V was pared by 4 bases and J by 2 bases, with 5 bases of the junction left unmatched. The CDR3 spans 14 residues. Germline V gene lookup returns CDR1 DFQATT and CDR2 SNEGSKA (reference sequence). CDR3 residues: CSANPGGPYNEQFF. The DNA for the CDR3 is TGCAGTGCTAATCCGGGAGGCCCCTACAATGAGCAGTTCTTC.

CDR3 DNA: TGTGCCAGCAGCTTAATGGCTAGCGGGGTGGAAGAGACCCAGTACTTC. This codes for CASSLMASGVEETQYF. The chain has TRBV11-2 and TRBJ2-5; the match to TRBD2 covers 9 bases. From germline, CDR1 is SGHAT and CDR2 FQNNGV. The CDR3 is 16 residues long. J was trimmed by 3 bases and V by 2 bases; bases with no gene match: 7. Using reference TRBV11-2 and TRBJ2-5 for the parts outside the CDR3, the full variable domain is EAGVAQSPRYKIIEKRQSVAFWCNPISGHATLYWYQQILGQGPKLLIQFQNNGVVDDSQLPKDRFSAERLKGVDSTLKIQPAKLEDSAVYLCASSLMASGVEETQYFGPGTRLLVL.

Many counts were recorded for this clonotype. Here the CDR3 DNA reads TGTGCCAGCAGCTTAGCGTCTTTCCGCACAGATACGCAGTATTTT. Protein: CASSLASFRTDTQYF. The rearrangement links TRBV7-2 to TRBJ2-3; D gene unclear. V lost 0 bases and J 1 base, leaving 8 bases between the germline ends. The CDR3 runs to 15 residues. The germline CDR1 and CDR2 sequences are SGHTA and FQGNSA.

The J gene is TRBJ2-5, the V gene TRBV29-1; 8 bases agree with TRBD2. CDR3 length: 13 amino acids. Trimming cost V 7 bases and J 5 bases; bases outside gene matches: 9. The V gene's germline CDR1 is SQVTM and CDR2 ANQGSEA. The CDR3 region is CSAQRGGLETQYF. CDR3 DNA: TGCAGCGCTCAACGGGGGGGCCTCGAGACCCAGTACTTC. The full variable domain, rest sourced from reference TRBV29-1 and TRBJ2-5, is SAVISQKPSRDICQRGTSLTIQCQVDSQVTMMFWYRQQPGQSLTLIATANQGSEATYESGFVIDKFPISRPNLTFSTLTVSNMSPEDSSIYLCSAQRGGLETQYFGPGTRLLVL.

In this sample, this clonotype turned up a few times. V and J are TRBV12-3 or TRBV12-4 and TRBJ2-5; tentatively, D is TRBD1 (7 bases). V lost 6 bases, J lost 10 bases, and 27 bases lay in between. This CDR3 comprises 16 residues. The CDR3 reads CASSPPRGRGVGDQYF. CDR3 nucleotides: TGTGCCAGCAGCCCCCCCCGGGGCAGGGGGGTCGGGGACCAGTACTTC.

The rearrangement uses TRBV6-1 and TRBJ2-7; unclear D gene. Germline lookup yields CDR1 MNHNS and CDR2 SASEGT. The CDR3 consists of 13 residues. Trimming removed 2 bases at V and 2 bases at J, with 7 bases between. The CDR3 is CASSEPPTYEQYF. Written as DNA, the CDR3 is TGTGCCAGCAGTGAACCACCTACCTACGAGCAGTACTTC.

The chain has TRBV20-1 and TRBJ2-1; 7 nucleotides align to TRBD2. With V trimmed by 0 bases and J by 1 base, 15 bases remained unmatched. CDR1 and CDR2 (germline): DFQATT, SNEGSKA (reference sequence). The CDR3 is 19 residues long. CDR3 nucleotides: TGCAGTGCTAGAGATGGGCGGCGGGAGTTAGGAAGTTCCTACAATGAGCAGTTCTTC. Its protein is CSARDGRRELGSSYNEQFF.

V and J are TRBV20-1 and TRBJ2-7; possible D gene TRBD2, 5 bases. The germline gives CDR1 DFQATT, CDR2 SNEGSKA (reference sequence). The CDR3 has 13 amino acids. V was shortened by 3 bases and J by 7 bases, with 16 bases between the two germline ends. The CDR3 region is CSASILGEEEQYF. Written as DNA, the CDR3 is TGCAGTGCTAGTATTTTGGGAGAGGAAGAGCAGTACTTC.